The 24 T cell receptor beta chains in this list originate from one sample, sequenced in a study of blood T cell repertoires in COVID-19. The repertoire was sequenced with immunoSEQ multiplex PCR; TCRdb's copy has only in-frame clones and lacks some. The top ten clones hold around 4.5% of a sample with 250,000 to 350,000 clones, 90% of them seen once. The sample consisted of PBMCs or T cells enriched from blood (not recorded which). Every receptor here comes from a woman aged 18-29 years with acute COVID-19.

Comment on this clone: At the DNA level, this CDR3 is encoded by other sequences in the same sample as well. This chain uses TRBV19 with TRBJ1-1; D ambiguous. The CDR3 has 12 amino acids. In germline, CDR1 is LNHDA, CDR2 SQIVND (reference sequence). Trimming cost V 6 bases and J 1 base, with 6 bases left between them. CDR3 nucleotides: TGTGCCAGTAGGGGAGGGAACACTGAAGCTTTCTTT. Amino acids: CASRGGNTEAFF.

CDR3 in DNA: TGTGCCAGCAGTATTATCGGGACAGGGAATCCCTATGGCTACACCTTC. This codes for CASSIIGTGNPYGYTF. This chain uses TRBV28 with TRBJ1-2, with 9 bases aligning to TRBD1. CDR3 length equals 16 residues. Trimming removed 5 bases from V and 4 bases from J; junction bases left unmatched: 11. Germline-derived CDR1 and CDR2 are MDHEN and SYDVKM.

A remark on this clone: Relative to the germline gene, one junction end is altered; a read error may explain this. In DNA, the CDR3 is TGTGCCAGCACTTTAGCGGGAGTAGGTACCGGGGAGCTGTTTTTT. It is translated as CASTLAGVGTGELFF. The V and J genes are TRBV28 and TRBJ2-2; 9 positions match TRBD2. This CDR3 is 15 amino acids long. Germline lookup yields CDR1 MDHEN and CDR2 SYDVKM.

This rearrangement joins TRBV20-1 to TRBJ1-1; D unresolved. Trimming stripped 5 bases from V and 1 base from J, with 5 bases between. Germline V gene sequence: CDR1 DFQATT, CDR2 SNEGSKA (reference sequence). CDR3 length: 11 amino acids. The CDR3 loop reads CSAAENTEAFF. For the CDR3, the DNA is TGCAGTGCTGCGGAGAACACTGAAGCTTTCTTT.

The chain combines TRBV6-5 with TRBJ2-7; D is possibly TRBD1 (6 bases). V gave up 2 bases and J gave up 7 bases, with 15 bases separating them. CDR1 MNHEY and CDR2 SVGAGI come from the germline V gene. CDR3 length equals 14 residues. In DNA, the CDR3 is TGTGCCAGCAGTTACGTAGGGGGACCGGGTGAGCAGTACTTC. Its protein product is CASSYVGGPGEQYF.

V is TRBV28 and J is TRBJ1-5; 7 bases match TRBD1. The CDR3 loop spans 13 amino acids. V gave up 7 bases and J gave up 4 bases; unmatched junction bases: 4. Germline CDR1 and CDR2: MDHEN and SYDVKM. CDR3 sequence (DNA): TGTGCCAGCAAGGACAGGAATAATCAGCCCCAGCATTTT. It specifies CASKDRNNQPQHF.

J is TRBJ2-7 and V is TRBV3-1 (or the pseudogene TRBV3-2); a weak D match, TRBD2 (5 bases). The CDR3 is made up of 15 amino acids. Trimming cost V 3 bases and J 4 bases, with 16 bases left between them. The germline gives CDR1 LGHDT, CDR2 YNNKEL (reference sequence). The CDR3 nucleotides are TGTGCCAGCAGCCATTCTAGCAGGAGAGAGTACGAGCAGTACTTC. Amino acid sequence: CASSHSSRREYEQYF.

The CDR3 DNA follows: TGTGCCAGCAGCTTAACGGCTAGCGGGAACACCGGGGAGCTGTTTTTT. It translates to CASSLTASGNTGELFF. The chain recombines TRBV7-3 with TRBJ2-2, with 7 bases identical to TRBD2. The CDR3 has 16 amino acids. Germline values: CDR1 SGHTA, CDR2 FQGTGA. V shed 0 bases, J shed 1 base, and the junction held 2 bases outside the gene matches.

This CDR3 reads CASSLGQSPDTQYF. CDR3 DNA: TGTGCCAGCAGCTTGGGGCAGTCTCCAGATACGCAGTATTTT. The rearrangement joins TRBV5-4 to TRBJ2-3, with unresolved D. The CDR3 consists of 14 residues. CDR1 is SGHNT and CDR2 is YYREEE in the germline V gene (reference sequence). The V end lost 0 bases, the J end lost 4 bases, and 9 bases lay between the germline ends.

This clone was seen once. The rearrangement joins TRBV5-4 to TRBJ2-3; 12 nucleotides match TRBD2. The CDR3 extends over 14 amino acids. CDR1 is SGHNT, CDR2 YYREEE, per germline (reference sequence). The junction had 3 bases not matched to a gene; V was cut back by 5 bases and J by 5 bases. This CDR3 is CASSGGLAGDTQYF. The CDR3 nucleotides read TGTGCCAGCAGTGGGGGACTAGCGGGAGATACGCAGTATTTT.

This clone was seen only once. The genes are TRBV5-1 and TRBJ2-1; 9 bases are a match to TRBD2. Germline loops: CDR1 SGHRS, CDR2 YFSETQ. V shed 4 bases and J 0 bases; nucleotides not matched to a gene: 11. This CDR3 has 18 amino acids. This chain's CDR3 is CASSPEGLAGASYNEQFF. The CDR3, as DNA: TGCGCCAGCAGCCCTGAGGGGTTAGCGGGGGCCTCCTACAATGAGCAGTTCTTC.

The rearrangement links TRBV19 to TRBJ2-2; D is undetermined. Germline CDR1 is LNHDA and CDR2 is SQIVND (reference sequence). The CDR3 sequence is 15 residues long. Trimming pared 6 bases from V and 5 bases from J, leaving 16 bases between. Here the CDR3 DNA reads TGTGCCAGTAGCTCTACCTTAATTTTAACCGGGGAGCTGTTTTTT. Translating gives CASSSTLILTGELFF.

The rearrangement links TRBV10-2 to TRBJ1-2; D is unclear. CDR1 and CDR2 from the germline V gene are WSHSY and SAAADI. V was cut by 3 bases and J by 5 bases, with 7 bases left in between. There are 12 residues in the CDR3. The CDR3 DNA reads TGCGCCAGCAGTGAAGGAGGTTATGGCTACACCTTC. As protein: CASSEGGYGYTF.

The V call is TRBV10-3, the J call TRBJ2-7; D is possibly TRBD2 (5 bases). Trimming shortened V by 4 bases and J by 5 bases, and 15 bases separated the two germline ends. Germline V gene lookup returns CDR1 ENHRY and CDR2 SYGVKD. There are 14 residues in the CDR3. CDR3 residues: CAISGARGVDEQYF. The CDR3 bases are TGTGCCATCAGTGGGGCCCGGGGAGTGGACGAGCAGTACTTC.

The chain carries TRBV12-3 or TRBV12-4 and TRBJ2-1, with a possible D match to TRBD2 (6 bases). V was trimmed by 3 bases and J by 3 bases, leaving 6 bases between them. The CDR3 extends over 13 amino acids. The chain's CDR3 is CASSFSGYNEQFF. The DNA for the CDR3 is TGTGCCAGCAGTTTTAGCGGCTACAATGAGCAGTTCTTC.

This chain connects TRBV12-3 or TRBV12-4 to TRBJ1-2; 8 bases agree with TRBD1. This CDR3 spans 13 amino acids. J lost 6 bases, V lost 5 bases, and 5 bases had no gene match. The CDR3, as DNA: TGTGCCAGCAGTCGGGACAGGCGGCATGGCTACACCTTC. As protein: CASSRDRRHGYTF.

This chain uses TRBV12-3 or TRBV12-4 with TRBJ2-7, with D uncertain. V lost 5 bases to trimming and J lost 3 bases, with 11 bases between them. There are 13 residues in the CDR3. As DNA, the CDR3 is TGTGCCAGCAGTCCAGGCACTCACTACGAGCAGTACTTC. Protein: CASSPGTHYEQYF.

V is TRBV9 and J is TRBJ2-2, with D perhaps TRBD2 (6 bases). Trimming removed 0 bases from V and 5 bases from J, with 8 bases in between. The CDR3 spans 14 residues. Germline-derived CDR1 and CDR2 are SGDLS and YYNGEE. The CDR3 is CASSVAGRTGELFF. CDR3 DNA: TGTGCCAGCAGCGTAGCGGGGAGGACCGGGGAGCTGTTTTTT.

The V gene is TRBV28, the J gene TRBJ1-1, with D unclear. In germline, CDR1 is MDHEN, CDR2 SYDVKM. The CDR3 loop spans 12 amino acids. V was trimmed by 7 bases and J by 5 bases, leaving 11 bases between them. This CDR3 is CASTFPGTEAFF. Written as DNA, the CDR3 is TGTGCCAGCACCTTCCCGGGGACTGAAGCTTTCTTT.

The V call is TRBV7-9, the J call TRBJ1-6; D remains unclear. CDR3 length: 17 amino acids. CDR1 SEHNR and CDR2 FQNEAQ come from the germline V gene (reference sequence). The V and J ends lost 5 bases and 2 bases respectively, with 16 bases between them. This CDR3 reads CASSQGRGGTYNSPLHF. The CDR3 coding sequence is TGTGCCAGCAGCCAAGGAAGAGGTGGAACCTATAATTCACCCCTCCACTTT.

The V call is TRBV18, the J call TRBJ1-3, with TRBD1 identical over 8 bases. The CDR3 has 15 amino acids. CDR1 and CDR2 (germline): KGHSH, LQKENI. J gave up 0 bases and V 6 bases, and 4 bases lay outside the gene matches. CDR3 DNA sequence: TGTGCCAGCTCGACAGGGGCTCTCTCTGGAAACACCATATATTTT. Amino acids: CASSTGALSGNTIYF.

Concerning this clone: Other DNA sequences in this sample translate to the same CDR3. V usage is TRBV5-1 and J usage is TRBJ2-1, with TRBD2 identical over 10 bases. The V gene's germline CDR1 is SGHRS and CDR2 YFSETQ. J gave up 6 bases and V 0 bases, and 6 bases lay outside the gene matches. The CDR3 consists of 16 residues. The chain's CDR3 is CASSLALAGVGNEQFF. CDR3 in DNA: TGCGCCAGCAGCTTGGCTCTAGCGGGAGTTGGCAATGAGCAGTTCTTC.

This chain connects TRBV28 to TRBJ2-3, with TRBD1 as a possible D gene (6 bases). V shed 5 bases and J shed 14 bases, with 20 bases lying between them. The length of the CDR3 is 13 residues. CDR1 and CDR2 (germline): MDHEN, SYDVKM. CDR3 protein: CASSPRVQGTWYF. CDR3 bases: TGTGCCAGCAGTCCCCGGGTACAGGGTACTTGGTATTTT. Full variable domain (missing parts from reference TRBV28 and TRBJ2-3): DVKVTQSSRYLVKRTGEKVFLECVQDMDHENMFWYRQDPGLGLRLIYFSYDVKMKEKGDIPEGYSVSREKKERFSLILESASTNQTSMYLCASSPRVQGTWYFGPGTRLTVL.

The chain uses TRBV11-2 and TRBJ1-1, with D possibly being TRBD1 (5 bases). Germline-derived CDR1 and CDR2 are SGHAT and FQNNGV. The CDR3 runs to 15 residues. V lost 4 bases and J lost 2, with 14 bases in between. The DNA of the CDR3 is TGTGCCAGCAGCTCCTCCAGGAGGGGAAACACTGAAGCTTTCTTT. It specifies CASSSSRRGNTEAFF.